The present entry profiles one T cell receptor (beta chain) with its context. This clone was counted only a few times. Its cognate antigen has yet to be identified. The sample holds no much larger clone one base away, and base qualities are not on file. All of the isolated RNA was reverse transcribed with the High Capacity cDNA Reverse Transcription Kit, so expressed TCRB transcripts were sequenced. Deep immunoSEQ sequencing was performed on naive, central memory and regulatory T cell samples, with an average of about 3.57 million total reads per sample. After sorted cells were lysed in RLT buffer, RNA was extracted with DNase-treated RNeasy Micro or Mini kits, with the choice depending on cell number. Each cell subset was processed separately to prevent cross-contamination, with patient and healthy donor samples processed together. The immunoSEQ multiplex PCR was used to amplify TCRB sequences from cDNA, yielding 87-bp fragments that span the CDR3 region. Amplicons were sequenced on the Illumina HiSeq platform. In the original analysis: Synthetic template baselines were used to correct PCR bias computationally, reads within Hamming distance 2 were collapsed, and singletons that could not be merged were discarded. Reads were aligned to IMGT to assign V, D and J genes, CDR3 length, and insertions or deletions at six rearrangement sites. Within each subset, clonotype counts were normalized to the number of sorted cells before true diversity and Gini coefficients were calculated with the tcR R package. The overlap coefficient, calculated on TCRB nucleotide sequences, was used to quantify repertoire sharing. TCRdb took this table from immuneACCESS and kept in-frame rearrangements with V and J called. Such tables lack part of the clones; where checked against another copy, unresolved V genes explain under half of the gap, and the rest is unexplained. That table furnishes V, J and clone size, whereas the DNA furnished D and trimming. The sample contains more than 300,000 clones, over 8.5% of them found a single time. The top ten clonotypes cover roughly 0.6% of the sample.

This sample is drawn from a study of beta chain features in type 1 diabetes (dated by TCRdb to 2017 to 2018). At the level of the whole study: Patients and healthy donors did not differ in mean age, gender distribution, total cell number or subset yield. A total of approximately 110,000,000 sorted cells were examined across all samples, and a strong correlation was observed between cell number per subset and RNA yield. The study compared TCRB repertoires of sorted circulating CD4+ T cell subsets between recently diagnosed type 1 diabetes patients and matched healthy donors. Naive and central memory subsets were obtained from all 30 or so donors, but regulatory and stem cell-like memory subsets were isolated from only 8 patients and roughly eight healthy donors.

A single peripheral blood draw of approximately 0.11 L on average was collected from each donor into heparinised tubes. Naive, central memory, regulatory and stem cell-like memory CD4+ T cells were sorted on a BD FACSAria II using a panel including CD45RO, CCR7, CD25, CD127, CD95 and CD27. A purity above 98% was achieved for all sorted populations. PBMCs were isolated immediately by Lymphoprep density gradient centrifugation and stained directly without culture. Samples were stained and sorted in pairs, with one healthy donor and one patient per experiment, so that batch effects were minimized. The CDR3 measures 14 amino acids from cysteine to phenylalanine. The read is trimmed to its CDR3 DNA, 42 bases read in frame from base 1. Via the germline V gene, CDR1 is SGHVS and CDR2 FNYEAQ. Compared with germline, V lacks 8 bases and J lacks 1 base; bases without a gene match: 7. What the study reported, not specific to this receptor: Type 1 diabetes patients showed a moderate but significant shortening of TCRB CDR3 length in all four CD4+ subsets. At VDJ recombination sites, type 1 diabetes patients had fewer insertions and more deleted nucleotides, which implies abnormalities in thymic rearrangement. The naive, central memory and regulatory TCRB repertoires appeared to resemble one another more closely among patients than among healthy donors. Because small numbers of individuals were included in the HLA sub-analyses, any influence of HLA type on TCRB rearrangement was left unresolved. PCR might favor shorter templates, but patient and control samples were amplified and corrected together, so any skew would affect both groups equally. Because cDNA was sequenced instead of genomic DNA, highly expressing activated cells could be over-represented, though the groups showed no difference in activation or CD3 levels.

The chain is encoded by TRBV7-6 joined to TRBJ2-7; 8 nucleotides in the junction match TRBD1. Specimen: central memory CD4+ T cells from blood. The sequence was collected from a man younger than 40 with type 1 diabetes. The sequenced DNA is TGTGCCAGCCAAGCAGGGGGCTCTTCCTACGAGCAGTACTTC. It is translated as CASQAGGSSYEQYF.